This T cell receptor (beta chain) was identified during a study of T cell responses to AZD1222 COVID-19 vaccine. Study results and limitations: There were repertoire samples only from the period after the peak T cell response.

With regard to this clone: Its matching antigen is unknown.

V shed 3 bases, J shed 9 bases, and the junction held 4 bases outside the gene matches. The CDR3 spans 12 residues. CDR1 and CDR2 (germline): SGHNT, YYREEE (reference sequence). Produced via immunoSEQ multiplex PCR; TCRdb's table is partial and in-frame only. The table has 120,000 to 150,000 clones, about nine tenths seen once. The J gene is TRBJ2-7, the V gene TRBV5-4, with TRBD1 matching 9 bases. This clonotype was sampled from an adult in good health. The sequenced sample was peripheral blood, obtained on day 0 of AZD1222 vaccination. The CDR3 region has the DNA TGTGCCAGCAGCTGGGGACAGGGTGTGCAGTACTTC. Its protein is CASSWGQGVQYF.